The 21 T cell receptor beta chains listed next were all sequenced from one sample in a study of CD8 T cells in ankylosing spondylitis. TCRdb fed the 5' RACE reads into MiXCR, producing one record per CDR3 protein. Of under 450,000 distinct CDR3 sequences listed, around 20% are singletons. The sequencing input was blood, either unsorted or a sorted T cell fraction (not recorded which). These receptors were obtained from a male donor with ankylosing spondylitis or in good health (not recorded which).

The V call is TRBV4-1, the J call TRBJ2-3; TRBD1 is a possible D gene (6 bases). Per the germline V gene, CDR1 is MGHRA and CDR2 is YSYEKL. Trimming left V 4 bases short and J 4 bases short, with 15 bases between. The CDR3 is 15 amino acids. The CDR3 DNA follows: TGCGCCAGCAGCCCCCGACAGGTCAGGTCAGATACGCAGTATTTT. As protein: CASSPRQVRSDTQYF.

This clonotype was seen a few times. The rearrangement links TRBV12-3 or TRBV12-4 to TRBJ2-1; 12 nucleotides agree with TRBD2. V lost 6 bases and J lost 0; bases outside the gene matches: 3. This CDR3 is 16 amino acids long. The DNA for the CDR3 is TGTGCCAGCAGGACTAGCGGGGGAAGCTCCTACAATGAGCAGTTCTTC. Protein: CASRTSGGSSYNEQFF.

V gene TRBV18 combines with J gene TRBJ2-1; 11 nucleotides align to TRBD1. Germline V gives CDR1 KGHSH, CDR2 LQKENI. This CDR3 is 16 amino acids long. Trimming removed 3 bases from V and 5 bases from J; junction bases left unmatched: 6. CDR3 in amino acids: CASSPRTGGPHNEQFF. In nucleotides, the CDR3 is TGTGCCAGCTCACCGCGGACAGGGGGCCCCCACAATGAGCAGTTCTTC.

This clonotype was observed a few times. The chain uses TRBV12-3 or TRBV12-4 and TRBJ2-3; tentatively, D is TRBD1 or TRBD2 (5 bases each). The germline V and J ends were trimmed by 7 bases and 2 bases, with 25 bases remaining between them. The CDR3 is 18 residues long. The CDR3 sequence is CASKPRGVLTRYTDTQYF. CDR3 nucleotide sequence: TGTGCCAGCAAGCCCCGAGGGGTCCTAACTCGTTACACAGATACGCAGTATTTT.

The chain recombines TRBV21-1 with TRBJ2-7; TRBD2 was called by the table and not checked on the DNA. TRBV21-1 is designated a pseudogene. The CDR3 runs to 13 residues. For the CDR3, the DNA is TGTGCCAGCAACCCCGTTAGGGGTTACGAGCAGTACTTC. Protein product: CASNPVRGYEQYF.

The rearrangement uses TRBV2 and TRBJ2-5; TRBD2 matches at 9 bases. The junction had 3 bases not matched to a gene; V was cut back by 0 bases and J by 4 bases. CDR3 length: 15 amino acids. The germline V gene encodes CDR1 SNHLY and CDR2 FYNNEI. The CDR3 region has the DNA TGTGCCAGCAGTGAAGCCCTAGCGGGGTTAGAGACCCAGTACTTC. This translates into CASSEALAGLETQYF.

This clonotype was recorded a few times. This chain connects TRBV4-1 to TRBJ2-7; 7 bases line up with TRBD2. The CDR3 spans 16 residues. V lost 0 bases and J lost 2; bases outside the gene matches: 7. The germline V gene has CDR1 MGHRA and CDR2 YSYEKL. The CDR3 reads CASSQEGGISPYEQYF. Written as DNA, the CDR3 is TGCGCCAGCAGCCAAGAGGGGGGGATCTCACCCTACGAGCAGTACTTC.

CDR3 sequence (DNA): TGCAGTGCTGGTTCCGGGACAGAAAACACCGGGGAGCTGTTTTTT. This translates into CSAGSGTENTGELFF. The gene calls are TRBV20-1 and TRBJ2-2; 7 bases align to TRBD1. The CDR3 runs 15 residues. The V segment lost 5 bases and the J segment 2 bases; nucleotides outside the gene matches: 8. Per germline, CDR1 DFQATT and CDR2 SNEGSKA (reference sequence).

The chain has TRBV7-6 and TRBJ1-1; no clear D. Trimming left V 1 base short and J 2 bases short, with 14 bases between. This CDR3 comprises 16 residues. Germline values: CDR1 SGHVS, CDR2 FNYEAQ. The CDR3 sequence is CASSLDGIGLNTEAFF. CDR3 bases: TGTGCCAGCAGCTTAGATGGTATCGGCCTAAACACTGAAGCTTTCTTT.

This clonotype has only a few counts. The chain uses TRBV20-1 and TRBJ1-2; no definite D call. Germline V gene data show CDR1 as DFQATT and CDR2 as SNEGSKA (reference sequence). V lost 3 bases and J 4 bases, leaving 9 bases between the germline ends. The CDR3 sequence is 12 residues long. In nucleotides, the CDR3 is TGCAGTGCTAGTTCCAGCAGCTATGGCTACACCTTC. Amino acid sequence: CSASSSSYGYTF.

The CDR3 DNA reads as TGCGCCAGCAGCCAAGGGACAGGGGGCCACCAGCCCCAGCATTTT. Translating it yields CASSQGTGGHQPQHF. The chain joins TRBV4-1 to TRBJ1-5, with TRBD1 matching 11 bases. Germline V gene lookup returns CDR1 MGHRA and CDR2 YSYEKL. The CDR3 extends over 15 amino acids. V trimming: 1 base; J trimming: 7 bases; junction bases outside the gene matches: 3.

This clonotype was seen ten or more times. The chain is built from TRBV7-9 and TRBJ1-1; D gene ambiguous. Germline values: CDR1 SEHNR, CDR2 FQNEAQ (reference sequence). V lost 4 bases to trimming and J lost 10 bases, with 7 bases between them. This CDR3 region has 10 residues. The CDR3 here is CASSSGGAFF. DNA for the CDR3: TGTGCCAGCAGCTCCGGAGGAGCTTTCTTT.

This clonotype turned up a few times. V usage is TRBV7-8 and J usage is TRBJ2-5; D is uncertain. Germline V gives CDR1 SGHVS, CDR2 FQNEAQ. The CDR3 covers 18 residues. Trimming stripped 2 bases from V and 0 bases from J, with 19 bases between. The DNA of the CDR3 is TGTGCCAGCAGCTTACTGGATAGGGTTGAATCGTACCAAGAGACCCAGTACTTC. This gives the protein CASSLLDRVESYQETQYF.

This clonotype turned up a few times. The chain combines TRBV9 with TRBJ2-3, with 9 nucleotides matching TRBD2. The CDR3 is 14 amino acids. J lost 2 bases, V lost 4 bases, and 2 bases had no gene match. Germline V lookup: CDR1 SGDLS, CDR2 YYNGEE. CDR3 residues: CASSRLADTDTQYF. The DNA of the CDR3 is TGTGCCAGCAGCAGACTAGCGGACACAGATACGCAGTATTTT.

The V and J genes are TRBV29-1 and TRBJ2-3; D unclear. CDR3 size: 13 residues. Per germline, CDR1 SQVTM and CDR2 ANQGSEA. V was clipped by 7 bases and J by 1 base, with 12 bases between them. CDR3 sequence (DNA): TGCAGCGCTCACGCGGCGCGCACAGATACGCAGTATTTT. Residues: CSAHAARTDTQYF.

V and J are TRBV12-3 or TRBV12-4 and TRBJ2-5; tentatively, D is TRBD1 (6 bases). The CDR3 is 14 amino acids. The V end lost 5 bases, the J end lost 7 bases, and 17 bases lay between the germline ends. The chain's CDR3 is CASSTGQSAGTQYF. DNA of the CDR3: TGTGCCAGCAGTACCGGACAGTCGGCGGGGACCCAGTACTTC.

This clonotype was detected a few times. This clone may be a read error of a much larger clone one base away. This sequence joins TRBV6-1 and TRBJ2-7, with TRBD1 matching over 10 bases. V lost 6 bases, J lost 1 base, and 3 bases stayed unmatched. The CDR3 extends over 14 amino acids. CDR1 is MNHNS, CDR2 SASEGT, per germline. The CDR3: CASRWDRGSYEQYF. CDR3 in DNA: TGTGCCAGCAGATGGGACAGGGGTTCCTACGAGCAGTACTTC.

Here the CDR3 reads CSVWRPNIQAQYF. In DNA, the CDR3 is TGCAGCGTTTGGCGGCCTAACATACAGGCCCAGTACTTC. The V and J genes are TRBV29-1 and TRBJ2-5; D may be TRBD1 (5 bases). The CDR3 sequence is 13 residues long. The germline V and J ends were trimmed by 5 bases and 9 bases, with 19 bases remaining between them. Germline V gene sequence: CDR1 SQVTM, CDR2 ANQGSEA.

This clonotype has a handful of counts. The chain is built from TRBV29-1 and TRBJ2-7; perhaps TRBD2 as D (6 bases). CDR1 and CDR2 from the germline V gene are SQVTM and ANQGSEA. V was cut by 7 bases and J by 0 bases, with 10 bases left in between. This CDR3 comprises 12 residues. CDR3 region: CSARGNSYEQYF. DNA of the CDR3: TGCAGCGCCCGGGGGAACTCCTACGAGCAGTACTTC.

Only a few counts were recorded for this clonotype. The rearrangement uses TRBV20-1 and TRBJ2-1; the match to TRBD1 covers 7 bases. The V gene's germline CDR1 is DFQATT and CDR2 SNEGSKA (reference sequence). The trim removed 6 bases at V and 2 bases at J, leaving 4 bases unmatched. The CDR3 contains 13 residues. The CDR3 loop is CSARDSTYNEQFF. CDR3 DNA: TGCAGTGCCCGGGACAGTACCTACAATGAGCAGTTCTTC.

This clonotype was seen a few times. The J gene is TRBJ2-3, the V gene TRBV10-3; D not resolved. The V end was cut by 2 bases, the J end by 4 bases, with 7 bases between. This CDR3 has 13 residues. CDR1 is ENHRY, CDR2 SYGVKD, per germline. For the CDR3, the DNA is TGTGCCATCAGTGAGGGCGTCGCAGATACGCAGTATTTT. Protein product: CAISEGVADTQYF.